Listed below are T cell receptor beta chains from one sample, sequenced in a study of graft-versus-host responses after intestinal transplantation. The repertoire was sequenced with immunoSEQ multiplex PCR; TCRdb's copy has only in-frame clones and lacks some. The sample lists 85,000 to 100,000 clones; under 95% were seen once. These TCRs' antigens remain unknown. Sequencing was performed on unstimulated CD8+ T cells sorted from spleen or lymph node cells, taken before transplant. The receptors shown here come from a human donor who was the organ donor for an intestinal transplant. Each CDR3 is given with its conserved first and last residue. D genes are given only for firm matches. The size field is filled for only some rows; it gives once, few, many or a size class.

d_gene	abundance	v_gene	j_gene	CDR3nt	CDR3aa
.	.	TRBV30	TRBJ2-1	TGTGCCTTTACCACAGGCATGTACAATGAGCAGTTCTTC	CAFTTGMYNEQFF
.	.	TRBV10-3	TRBJ1-1	TGTGCCATCAGTGTTGAGGGCACTGAAGCTTTCTTT	CAISVEGTEAFF
.	.	TRBV6-5	TRBJ1-2	TGTGCCAGCAGTCCCTCAGGGGTGTCCGGCTACACCTTC	CASSPSGVSGYTF
.	.	TRBV7-9	TRBJ1-1	TGTGCCAGCGGCCCCGGGGGGATGAACACTGAAGCTTTCTTT	CASGPGGMNTEAFF
.	few	TRBV11-3	TRBJ2-1	TGTGCCAGCAGCCCCTGGGACTTGTCCAATGAGCAGTTCTTC	CASSPWDLSNEQFF
TRBD2	.	TRBV5-6	TRBJ2-1	TGTGCCAGCACTGAAGCAGGACTAGCGGGAAAAGAGCAGTTCTTC	CASTEAGLAGKEQFF
TRBD1	.	TRBV11-2	TRBJ1-2	TGTGCCAGCAGCTCCCCCACAGGGGCCGGAGGTTTAAACTATGGCTACACCTTC	CASSSPTGAGGLNYGYTF
.	.	TRBV28	TRBJ1-5	TGTGCCAGCACCAATACAGGGTTTGATCAGCCCCAGCATTTT	CASTNTGFDQPQHF
TRBD2	.	TRBV15	TRBJ2-2	TGTGCCACCAGCAGAGATTTGGGGGAGGGCCGCACCGGGGAGCTGTTTTTT	CATSRDLGEGRTGELFF
.	.	TRBV9	TRBJ1-1	TGTGCCAGCAGCGTAGCGACAGGCAGGGGCACTGAAGCTTTCTTT	CASSVATGRGTEAFF
.	once	TRBV6-5	TRBJ2-2	TGTGCCAGCAGTTATAGAGAGACCGGGGAGCTGTTTTTT	CASSYRETGELFF
TRBD2	.	TRBV15	TRBJ2-1	TGTGCCACCAGCTGGGGACTAGCGGGGAGCTCCTACAATGAGCAGTTCTTC	CATSWGLAGSSYNEQFF
TRBD2	.	TRBV6-5	TRBJ2-1	TGTGCCAGCAGTCTCAGCGGGGGGGCCAACAATGAGCAGTTCTTC	CASSLSGGANNEQFF
TRBD1	.	TRBV5-1	TRBJ2-1	TGCGCCAGCATGGGGGACAGGGGGTCTGATGAGCAGTTCTTC	CASMGDRGSDEQFF
.	.	TRBV7-2	TRBJ1-1	TGTGCCAGCAGCTTATCTTTCGTGGAGCCCAACACTGAAGCTTTCTTT	CASSLSFVEPNTEAFF
.	.	TRBV25-1	TRBJ2-5	TGTGCCAGCAGTGAACAGGATGGCGCGCTTTCTGCCCAGTACTTC	CASSEQDGALSAQYF
.	.	TRBV7-9	TRBJ1-1	TGTGCCAGCATCAGTACGGAGGACACTGAAGCTTTCTTT	CASISTEDTEAFF
TRBD2	.	TRBV7-9	TRBJ2-3	TGTGCCAGCAGCTTACTAGCGGGAGGGAGCACAGATACGCAGTATTTT	CASSLLAGGSTDTQYF
.	.	TRBV21-1	TRBJ2-5	TGTGCCAGCAGCAAAAAAAGGTGGACAGGGGGCGTGGGAGAGACCCAGTACTTC	CASSKKRWTGGVGETQYF
.	.	TRBV28	TRBJ2-7	TGTGCCAGCAGTTTGGGCAGTGGGAGGGAGCAGTACTTC	CASSLGSGREQYF
.	.	TRBV21-1	TRBJ2-7	TGTGCCAGCCAACCCAACAGGGGGGGGGACGATCTCGAGCAGTACTTC	CASQPNRGGDDLEQYF
TRBD1	.	TRBV30	TRBJ2-5	TGTGCCGCATACGACAGGGGGCAAGAGACCCAGTACTTC	CAAYDRGQETQYF
TRBD2	once	TRBV27	TRBJ2-1	TGTGCCAGCAGTTTCCTAAGGTGGGCGGGAGGGCCCCATGAGCAGTTCTTC	CASSFLRWAGGPHEQFF
TRBD1	.	TRBV6-1	TRBJ2-7	TGTGCCAGCAGTGATAGTTCCGGAGACAGGGGAAACTTC	CASSDSSGDRGNF
.	.	TRBV7-9	TRBJ1-1	TGTGCCAGCAGCTTAGATCTGATCGGCACTGAAGCTTTCTTT	CASSLDLIGTEAFF
TRBD1	once	TRBV29-1	TRBJ2-3	TGCAGCGTTCAGGGGGCAGATACGCAGTATTTT	CSVQGADTQYF
TRBD2	.	TRBV28	TRBJ2-3	TGTGCCAGCAGTTTAGGCCTAGCGGGAGCCCTTTCGGGGCAGTATTTT	CASSLGLAGALSGQYF
.	few	TRBV29-1	TRBJ1-1	TGCAGCGTTGATAACGGTGATACTGAAGCTTTCTTT	CSVDNGDTEAFF
.	.	TRBV18	TRBJ1-5	TGTGCCAGCTCACCTGAGATAACAGGGAATCAGCCCCAGCATTTT	CASSPEITGNQPQHF
.	.	TRBV15	TRBJ2-1	TGTGCCACCAGCAGGTTTAGCACAAACAATGAGCAGTTCTTC	CATSRFSTNNEQFF
.	once	TRBV19	TRBJ1-2	TGTGCCACGGGGGGAGAGTACTATGGCTACACCTTC	CATGGEYYGYTF
TRBD1	.	TRBV5-1	TRBJ1-1	TGCGCCAGCAGCTATGGGACAGAGAACACTGAAGCTTTCTTT	CASSYGTENTEAFF
.	.	TRBV28	TRBJ1-5	TGTGCCAGCAGTTTCGAACACTATAGCAATCAGCCCCAGCATTTT	CASSFEHYSNQPQHF